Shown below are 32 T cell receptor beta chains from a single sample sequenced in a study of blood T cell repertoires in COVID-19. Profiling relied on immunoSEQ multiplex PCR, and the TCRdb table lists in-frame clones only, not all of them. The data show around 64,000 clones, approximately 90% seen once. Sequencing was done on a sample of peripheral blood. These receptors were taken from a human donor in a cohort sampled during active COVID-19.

CDR3 bases: TGTGCCAGCAGCCCTCAGGGAGGAAGCATCACTGAAGCTTTCTTT. Its protein is CASSPQGGSITEAFF. This rearrangement joins TRBV7-6 to TRBJ1-1; tentative D call: TRBD1 (5 bases). Between the trimmed V and J ends, which lost 5 bases and 4 bases, there was a span of 17 bases. Germline lookup yields CDR1 SGHVS and CDR2 FNYEAQ. This CDR3 is built from 15 residues.

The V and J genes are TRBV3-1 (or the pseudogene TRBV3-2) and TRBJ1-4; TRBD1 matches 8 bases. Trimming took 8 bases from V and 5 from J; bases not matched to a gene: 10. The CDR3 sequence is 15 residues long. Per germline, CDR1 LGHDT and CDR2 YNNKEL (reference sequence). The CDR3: CASPTRTGGNEKLFF. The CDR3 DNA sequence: TGTGCCAGCCCTACTCGAACAGGGGGAAATGAAAAACTGTTTTTT.

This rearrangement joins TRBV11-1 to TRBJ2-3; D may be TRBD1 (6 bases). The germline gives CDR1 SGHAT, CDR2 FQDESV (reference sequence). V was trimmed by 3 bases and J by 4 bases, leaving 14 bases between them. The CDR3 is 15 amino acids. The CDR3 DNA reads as TGTGCCAGCAGCTTTTTCAGGGGTGGTTCAGATACGCAGTATTTT. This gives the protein CASSFFRGGSDTQYF.

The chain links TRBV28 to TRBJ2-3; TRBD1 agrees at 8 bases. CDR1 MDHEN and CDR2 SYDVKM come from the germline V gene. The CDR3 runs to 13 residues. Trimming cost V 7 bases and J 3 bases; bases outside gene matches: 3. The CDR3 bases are TGTGCCAGCATAACAGGGGGTACAGATACGCAGTATTTT. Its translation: CASITGGTDTQYF.

CDR3 nucleotides: TGTGCCAGCAGTCGGGGACTAGCGGGACCAAAAGAGACCCAGTACTTC. Its translation is CASSRGLAGPKETQYF. The chain recombines TRBV5-4 with TRBJ2-5; 13 bases match TRBD2. V was pared by 5 bases and J by 3 bases, with 7 bases of the junction left unmatched. The CDR3 has 16 residues. Germline CDR1 and CDR2: SGHNT and YYREEE (reference sequence). The variable domain in full, completed from reference TRBV5-4 and TRBJ2-5, reads ETGVTQSPTHLIKTRGQQVTLRCSSQSGHNTVSWYQQALGQGPQFIFQYYREEENGRGNFPPRFSGLQFPNYSSELNVNALELDDSALYLCASSRGLAGPKETQYFGPGTRLLVL.

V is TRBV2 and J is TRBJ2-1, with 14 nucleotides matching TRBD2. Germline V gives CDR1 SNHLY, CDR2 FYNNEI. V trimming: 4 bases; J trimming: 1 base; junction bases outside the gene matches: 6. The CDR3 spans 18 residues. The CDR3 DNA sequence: TGTGCCAGCAGTGGGGGACTAGCGGGAGAGGGTTCCTACAATGAGCAGTTCTTC. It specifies CASSGGLAGEGSYNEQFF.

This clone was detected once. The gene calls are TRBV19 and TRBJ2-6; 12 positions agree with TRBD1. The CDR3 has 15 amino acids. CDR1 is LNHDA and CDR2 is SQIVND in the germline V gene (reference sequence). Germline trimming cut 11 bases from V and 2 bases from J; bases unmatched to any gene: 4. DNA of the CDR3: TGTGCCGGTGGGACAGGGGGCGCTGGGGCCAACGTCCTGACTTTC. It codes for CAGGTGGAGANVLTF.

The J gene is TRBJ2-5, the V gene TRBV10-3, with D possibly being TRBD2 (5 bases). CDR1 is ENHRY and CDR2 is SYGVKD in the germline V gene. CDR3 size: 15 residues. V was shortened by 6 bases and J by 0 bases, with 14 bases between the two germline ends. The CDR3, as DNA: TGTGCCATCAGGGGAGACTCAAGGTACCAAGAGACCCAGTACTTC. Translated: CAIRGDSRYQETQYF.

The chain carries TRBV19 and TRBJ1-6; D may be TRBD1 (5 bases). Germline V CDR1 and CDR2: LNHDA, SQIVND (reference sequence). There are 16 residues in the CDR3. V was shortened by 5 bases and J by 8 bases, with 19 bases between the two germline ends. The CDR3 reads CASSLGWGRKDSPLHF. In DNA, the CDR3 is TGTGCCAGTAGTTTGGGTTGGGGCCGGAAGGATTCACCCCTCCACTTT.

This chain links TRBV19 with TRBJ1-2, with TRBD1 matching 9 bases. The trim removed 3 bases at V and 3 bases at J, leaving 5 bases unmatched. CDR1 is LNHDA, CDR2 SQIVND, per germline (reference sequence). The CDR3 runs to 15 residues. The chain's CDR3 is CASSIRDREHYGYTF. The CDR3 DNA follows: TGTGCCAGTAGTATCCGGGACAGGGAGCACTATGGCTACACCTTC.

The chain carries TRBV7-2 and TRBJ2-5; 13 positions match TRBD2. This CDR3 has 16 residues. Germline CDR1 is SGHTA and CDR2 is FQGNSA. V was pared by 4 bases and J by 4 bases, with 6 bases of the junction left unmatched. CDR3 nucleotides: TGTGCCAGCAGCTCCTGGACTAGCGGGAGAGTAGAGACCCAGTACTTC. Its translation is CASSSWTSGRVETQYF.

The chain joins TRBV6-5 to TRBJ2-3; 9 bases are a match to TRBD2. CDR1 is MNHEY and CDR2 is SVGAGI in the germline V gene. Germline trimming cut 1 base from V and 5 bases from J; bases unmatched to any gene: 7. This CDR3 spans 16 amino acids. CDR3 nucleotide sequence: TGTGCCAGCAGTTACTTCGGAGCGGGGGGCGGAGATACGCAGTATTTT. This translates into CASSYFGAGGGDTQYF.

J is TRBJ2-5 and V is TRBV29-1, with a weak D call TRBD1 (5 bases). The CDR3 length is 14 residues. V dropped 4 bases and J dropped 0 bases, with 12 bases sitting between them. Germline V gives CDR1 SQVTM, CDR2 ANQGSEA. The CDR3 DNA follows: TGCAGCGTTGTTCTCGACAGCCACCAAGAGACCCAGTACTTC. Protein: CSVVLDSHQETQYF.

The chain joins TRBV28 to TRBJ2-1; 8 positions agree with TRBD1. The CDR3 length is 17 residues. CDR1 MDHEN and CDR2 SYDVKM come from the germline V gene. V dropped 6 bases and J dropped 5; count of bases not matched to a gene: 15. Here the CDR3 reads CASSSLAGTGPDNEQFF. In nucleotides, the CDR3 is TGTGCCAGCAGCTCCCTAGCTGGGACAGGTCCTGACAATGAGCAGTTCTTC.

This CDR3 reads CASSKRGQATGELFF. CDR3 sequence (DNA): TGTGCCAGCAGTAAAAGGGGCCAAGCGACCGGGGAGCTGTTTTTT. The V call is TRBV6-5, the J call TRBJ2-2, with D perhaps matching TRBD1 (5 bases). In germline, CDR1 is MNHEY, CDR2 SVGAGI. Trimming pared 5 bases from V and 5 bases from J, leaving 15 bases between. This CDR3 is 15 amino acids long.

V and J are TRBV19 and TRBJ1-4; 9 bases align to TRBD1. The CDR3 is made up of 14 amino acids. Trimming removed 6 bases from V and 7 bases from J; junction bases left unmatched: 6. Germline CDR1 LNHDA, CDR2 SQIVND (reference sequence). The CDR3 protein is CASSGTGQGEKLFF. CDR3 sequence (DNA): TGTGCCAGTAGCGGGACAGGGCAGGGTGAAAAACTGTTTTTT.

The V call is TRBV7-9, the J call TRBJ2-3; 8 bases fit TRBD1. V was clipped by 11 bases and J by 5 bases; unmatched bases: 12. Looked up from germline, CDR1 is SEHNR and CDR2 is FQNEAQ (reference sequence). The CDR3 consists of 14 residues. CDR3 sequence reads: CAGIQGVREDTQYF. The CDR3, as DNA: TGTGCCGGCATACAGGGGGTTCGTGAAGATACGCAGTATTTT. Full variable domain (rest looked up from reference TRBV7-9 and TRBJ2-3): DTGVSQNPRHKITKRGQNVTFRCDPISEHNRLYWYRQTLGQGPEFLTYFQNEAQLEKSRLLSDRFSAERPKGSFSTLEIQRTEQGDSAMYLCAGIQGVREDTQYFGPGTRLTVL.

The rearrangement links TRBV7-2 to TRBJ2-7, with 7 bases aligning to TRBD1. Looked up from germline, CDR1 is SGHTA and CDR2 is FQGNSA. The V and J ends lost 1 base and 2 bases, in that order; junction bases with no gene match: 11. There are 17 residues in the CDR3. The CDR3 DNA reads TGTGCCAGCAGCTTAGAATTCCGCCCCCAGGGGGCCTACGAGCAGTACTTC. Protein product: CASSLEFRPQGAYEQYF.

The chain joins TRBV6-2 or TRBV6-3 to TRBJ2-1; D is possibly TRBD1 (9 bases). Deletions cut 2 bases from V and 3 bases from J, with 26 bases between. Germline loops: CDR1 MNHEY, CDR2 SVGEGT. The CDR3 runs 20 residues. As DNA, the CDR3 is TGTGCCAGCAGTTACCCGGACAGGGGCCAAGCACTAGCGGACTACAATGAGCAGTTCTTC. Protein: CASSYPDRGQALADYNEQFF.

CDR3 DNA sequence: TGTGCCAGCTCACCGACCTGGACAGCGAGGAAAGAGACCCAGTACTTC. Translation: CASSPTWTARKETQYF. V gene TRBV18 combines with J gene TRBJ2-5, with D possibly TRBD1 on 6 matching bases. The germline V gene encodes CDR1 KGHSH and CDR2 LQKENI. The germline V and J ends were trimmed by 3 bases and 3 bases, with 17 bases remaining between them. The CDR3 extends over 16 amino acids.

CDR3 residues: CASSVGGGDTQYF. The CDR3 bases are TGTGCCAGCAGCGTAGGGGGAGGAGATACGCAGTATTTT. The V call is TRBV9, the J call TRBJ2-3; D is perhaps TRBD2 (6 bases). Germline CDR1 is SGDLS and CDR2 is YYNGEE. The ends were cut back, 0 bases at V and 5 bases at J, with 7 bases in the middle. CDR3 size: 13 residues. Together with reference TRBV9 and TRBJ2-3, the CDR3 gives the full variable domain: DSGVTQTPKHLITATGQRVTLRCSPRSGDLSVYWYQQSLDQGLQFLIQYYNGEERAKGNILERFSAQQFPDLHSELNLSSLELGDSALYFCASSVGGGDTQYFGPGTRLTVL.

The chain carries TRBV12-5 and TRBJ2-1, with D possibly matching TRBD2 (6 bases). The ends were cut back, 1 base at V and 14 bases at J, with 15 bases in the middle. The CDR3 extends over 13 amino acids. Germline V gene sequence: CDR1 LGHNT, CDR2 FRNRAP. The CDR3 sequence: CASGLGLGGREFF. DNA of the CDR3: TGTGCTAGTGGTTTGGGGCTGGGGGGACGGGAGTTCTTC.

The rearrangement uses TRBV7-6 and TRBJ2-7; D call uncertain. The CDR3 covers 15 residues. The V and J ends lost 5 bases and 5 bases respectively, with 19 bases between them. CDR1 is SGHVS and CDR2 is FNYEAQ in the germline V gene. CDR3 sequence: CASSPEIWSRHEQYF. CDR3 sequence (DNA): TGTGCCAGCAGCCCCGAGATATGGTCCAGGCACGAGCAGTACTTC.

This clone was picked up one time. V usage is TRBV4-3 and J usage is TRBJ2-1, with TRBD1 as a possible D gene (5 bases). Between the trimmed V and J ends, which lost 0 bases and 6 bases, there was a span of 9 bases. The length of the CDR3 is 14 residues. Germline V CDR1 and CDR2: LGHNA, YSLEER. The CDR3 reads CASSQDRQINEQFF. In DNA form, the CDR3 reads TGCGCCAGCAGCCAAGATAGACAGATCAATGAGCAGTTCTTC.

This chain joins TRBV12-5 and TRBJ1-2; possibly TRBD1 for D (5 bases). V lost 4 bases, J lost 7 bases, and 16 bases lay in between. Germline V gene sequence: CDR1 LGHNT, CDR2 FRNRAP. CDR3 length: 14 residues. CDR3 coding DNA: TGTGCTAGTGGTTCCAGGACATCCGGTCGTGGCTACACCTTC. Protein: CASGSRTSGRGYTF.

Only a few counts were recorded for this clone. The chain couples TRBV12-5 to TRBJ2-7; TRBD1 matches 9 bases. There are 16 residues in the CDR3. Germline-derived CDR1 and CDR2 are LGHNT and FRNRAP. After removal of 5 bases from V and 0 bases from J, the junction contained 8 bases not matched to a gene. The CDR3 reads CASGPPLQGASYEQYF. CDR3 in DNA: TGTGCTAGTGGTCCCCCCTTACAGGGGGCCTCCTACGAGCAGTACTTC.

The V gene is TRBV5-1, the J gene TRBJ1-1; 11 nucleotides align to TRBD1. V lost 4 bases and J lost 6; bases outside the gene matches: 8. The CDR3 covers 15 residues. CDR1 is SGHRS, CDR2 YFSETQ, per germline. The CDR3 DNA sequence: TGCGCCAGCAGCGAAGGACAGGGGGCGGTCGCTGAAGCTTTCTTT. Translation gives CASSEGQGAVAEAFF. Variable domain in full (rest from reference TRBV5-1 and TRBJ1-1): KAGVTQTPRYLIKTRGQQVTLSCSPISGHRSVSWYQQTPGQGLQFLFEYFSETQRNKGNFPGRFSGRQFSNSRSEMNVSTLELGDSALYLCASSEGQGAVAEAFFGQGTRLTVV.

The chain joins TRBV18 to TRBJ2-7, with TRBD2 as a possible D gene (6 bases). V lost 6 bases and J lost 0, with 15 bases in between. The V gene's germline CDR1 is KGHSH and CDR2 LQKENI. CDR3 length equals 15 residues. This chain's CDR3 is CASSHGTSSSYEQYF. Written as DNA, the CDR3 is TGTGCCAGCTCCCACGGGACTTCTAGCTCCTACGAGCAGTACTTC.

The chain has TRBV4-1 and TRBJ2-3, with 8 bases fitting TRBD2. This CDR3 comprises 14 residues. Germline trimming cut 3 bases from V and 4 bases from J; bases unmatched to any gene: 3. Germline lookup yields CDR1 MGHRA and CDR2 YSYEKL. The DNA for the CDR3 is TGCGCCAGCAGCCAGAGAGCGGGAGCAGATACGCAGTATTTT. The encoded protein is CASSQRAGADTQYF.

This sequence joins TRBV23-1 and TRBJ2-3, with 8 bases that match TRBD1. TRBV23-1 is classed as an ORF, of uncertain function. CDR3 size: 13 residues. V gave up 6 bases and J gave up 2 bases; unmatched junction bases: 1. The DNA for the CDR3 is TGCGCCAGCAGGACAGGGGCCACAGATACGCAGTATTTT. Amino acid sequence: CASRTGATDTQYF.

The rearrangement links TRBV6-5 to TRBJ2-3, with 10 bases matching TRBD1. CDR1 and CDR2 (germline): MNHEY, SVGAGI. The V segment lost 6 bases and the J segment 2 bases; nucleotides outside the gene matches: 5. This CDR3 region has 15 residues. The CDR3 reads CASSSRQGATDTQYF. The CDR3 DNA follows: TGTGCCAGCAGCTCGAGACAGGGGGCCACAGATACGCAGTATTTT.

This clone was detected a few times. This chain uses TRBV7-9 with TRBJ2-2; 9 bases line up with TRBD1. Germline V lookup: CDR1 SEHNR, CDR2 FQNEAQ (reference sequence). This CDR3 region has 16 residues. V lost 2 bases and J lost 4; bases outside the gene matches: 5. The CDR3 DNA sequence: TGTGCCAGCAGCTTAAGAGGACAGGGGAGCACCGGGGAGCTGTTTTTT. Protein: CASSLRGQGSTGELFF.